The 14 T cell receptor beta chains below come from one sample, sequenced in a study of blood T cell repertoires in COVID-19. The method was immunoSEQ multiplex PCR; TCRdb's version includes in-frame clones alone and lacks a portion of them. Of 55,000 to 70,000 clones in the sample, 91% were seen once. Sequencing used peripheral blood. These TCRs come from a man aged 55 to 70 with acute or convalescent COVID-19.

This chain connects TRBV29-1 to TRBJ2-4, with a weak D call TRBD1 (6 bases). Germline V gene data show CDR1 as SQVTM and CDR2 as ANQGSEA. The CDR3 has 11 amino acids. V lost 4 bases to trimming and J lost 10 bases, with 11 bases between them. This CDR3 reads CSVVDRRIQYF. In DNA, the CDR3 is TGCAGCGTTGTGGACAGAAGGATTCAGTACTTC. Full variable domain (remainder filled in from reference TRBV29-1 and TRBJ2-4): SAVISQKPSRDICQRGTSLTIQCQVDSQVTMMFWYRQQPGQSLTLIATANQGSEATYESGFVIDKFPISRPNLTFSTLTVSNMSPEDSSIYLCSVVDRRIQYFGAGTRLSVL.

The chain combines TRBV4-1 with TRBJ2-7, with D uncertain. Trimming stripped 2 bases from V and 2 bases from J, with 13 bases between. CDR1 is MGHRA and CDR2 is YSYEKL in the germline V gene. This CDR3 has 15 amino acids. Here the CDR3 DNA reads TGCGCCAGCAGCCAAATTTTAGCTGTCGCCTACGAGCAGTACTTC. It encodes CASSQILAVAYEQYF.

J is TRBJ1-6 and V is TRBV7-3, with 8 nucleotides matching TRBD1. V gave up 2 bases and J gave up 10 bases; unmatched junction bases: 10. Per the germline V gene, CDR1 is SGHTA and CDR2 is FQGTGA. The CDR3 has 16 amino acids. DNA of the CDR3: TGTGCCAGCAGCTTAGCCCCGGACAGGGTGGTATCACCCCTCCACTTT. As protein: CASSLAPDRVVSPLHF.

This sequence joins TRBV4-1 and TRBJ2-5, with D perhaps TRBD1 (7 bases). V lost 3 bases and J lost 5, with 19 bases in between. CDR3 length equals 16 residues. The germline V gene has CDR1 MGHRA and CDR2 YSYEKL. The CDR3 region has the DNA TGCGCCAGCAGCCAGGCTTCTGGACAGGCGGGGGAGACCCAGTACTTC. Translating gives CASSQASGQAGETQYF.

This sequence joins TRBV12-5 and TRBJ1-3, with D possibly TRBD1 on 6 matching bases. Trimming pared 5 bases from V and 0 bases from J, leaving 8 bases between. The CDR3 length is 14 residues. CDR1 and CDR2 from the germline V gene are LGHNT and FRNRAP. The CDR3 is CASGQGGSGNTIYF. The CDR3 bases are TGTGCTAGTGGTCAAGGGGGCTCTGGAAACACCATATATTTT. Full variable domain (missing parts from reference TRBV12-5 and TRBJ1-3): DARVTQTPRHKVTEMGQEVTMRCQPILGHNTVFWYRQTMMQGLELLAYFRNRAPLDDSGMPKDRFSAEMPDATLATLKIQPSEPRDSAVYFCASGQGGSGNTIYFGEGSWLTVV.

The CDR3 coding sequence is TGTGCCAGCAGCCAAAGGGCGGGCACCGGGGAGCTGTTTTTT. Translating it yields CASSQRAGTGELFF. This chain joins TRBV6-5 and TRBJ2-2; TRBD2 is a possible D gene (5 bases). Germline loops: CDR1 MNHEY, CDR2 SVGAGI. CDR3 length: 14 amino acids. Trimming removed 6 bases from V and 4 bases from J, with 12 bases in between.

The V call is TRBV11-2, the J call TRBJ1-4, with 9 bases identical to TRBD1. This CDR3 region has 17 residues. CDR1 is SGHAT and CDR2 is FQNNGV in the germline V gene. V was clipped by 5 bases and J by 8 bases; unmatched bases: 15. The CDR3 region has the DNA TGTGCCAGCAGCCTCCAGGGACAGGGTTCTAGTTGGGAAAAACTGTTTTTT. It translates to CASSLQGQGSSWEKLFF.

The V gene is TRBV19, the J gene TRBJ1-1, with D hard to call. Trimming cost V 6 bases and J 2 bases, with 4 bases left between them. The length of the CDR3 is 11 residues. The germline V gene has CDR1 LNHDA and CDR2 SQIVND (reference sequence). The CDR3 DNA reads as TGTGCCAGTAGCGTTAACACTGAAGCTTTCTTT. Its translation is CASSVNTEAFF. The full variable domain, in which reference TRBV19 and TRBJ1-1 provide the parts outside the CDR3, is DGGITQSPKYLFRKEGQNVTLSCEQNLNHDAMYWYRQDPGQGLRLIYYSQIVNDFQKGDIAEGYSVSREKKESFPLTVTSAQKNPTAFYLCASSVNTEAFFGQGTRLTVV.

As DNA, the CDR3 is TGTGCCAGCAGCTTAGTGCCGGTGAACACTGAAGCTTTCTTT. Encoded protein: CASSLVPVNTEAFF. The chain employs TRBV7-2 and TRBJ1-1; D remains ambiguous. The germline CDR1 and CDR2 sequences are SGHTA and FQGNSA. The CDR3 has 14 residues. V dropped 1 base and J dropped 0 bases, with 6 bases sitting between them. Using reference TRBV7-2 and TRBJ1-1 for the parts outside the CDR3, the full variable domain is GAGVSQSPSNKVTEKGKDVELRCDPISGHTALYWYRQSLGQGLEFLIYFQGNSAPDKSGLPSDRFSAERTGGSVSTLTIQRTQQEDSAVYLCASSLVPVNTEAFFGQGTRLTVV.

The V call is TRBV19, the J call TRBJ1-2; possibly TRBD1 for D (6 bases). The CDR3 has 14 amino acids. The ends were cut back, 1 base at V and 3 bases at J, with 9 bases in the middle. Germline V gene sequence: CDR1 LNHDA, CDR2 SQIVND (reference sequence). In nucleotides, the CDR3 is TGTGCCAGTAGTATAGCCGGGACACACTATGGCTACACCTTC. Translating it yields CASSIAGTHYGYTF.

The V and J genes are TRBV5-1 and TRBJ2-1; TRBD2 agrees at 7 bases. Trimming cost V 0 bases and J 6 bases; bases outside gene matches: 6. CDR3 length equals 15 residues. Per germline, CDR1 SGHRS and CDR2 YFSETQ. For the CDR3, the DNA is TGCGCCAGCAGCTTGGTGGCGGGAGATTTCAATGAGCAGTTCTTC. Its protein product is CASSLVAGDFNEQFF. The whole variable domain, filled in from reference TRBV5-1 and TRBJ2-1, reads KAGVTQTPRYLIKTRGQQVTLSCSPISGHRSVSWYQQTPGQGLQFLFEYFSETQRNKGNFPGRFSGRQFSNSRSEMNVSTLELGDSALYLCASSLVAGDFNEQFFGPGTRLTVL.

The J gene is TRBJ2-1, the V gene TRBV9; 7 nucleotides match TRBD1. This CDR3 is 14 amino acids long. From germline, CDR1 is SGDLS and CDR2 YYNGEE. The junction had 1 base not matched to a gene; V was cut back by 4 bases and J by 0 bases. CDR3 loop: CASSRDSSYNEQFF. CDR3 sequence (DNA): TGTGCCAGCAGCCGGGACAGCTCCTACAATGAGCAGTTCTTC.

The CDR3 sequence is CASSQEGPSGSYEQYF. The CDR3 region has the DNA TGTGCCAGCAGCCAAGAGGGGCCTAGCGGGAGCTACGAGCAGTACTTC. V gene TRBV14 combines with J gene TRBJ2-7; 10 positions match TRBD2. Germline CDR1 reads SGHDN; CDR2 reads FVKESK. This CDR3 is 16 amino acids long. The J segment lost 3 bases and the V segment lost 0 bases, leaving 5 bases of the junction unmatched.

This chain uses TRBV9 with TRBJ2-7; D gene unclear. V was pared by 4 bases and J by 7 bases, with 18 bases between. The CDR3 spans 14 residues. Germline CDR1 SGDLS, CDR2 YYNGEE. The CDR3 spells CASSPTAVYVEQYF. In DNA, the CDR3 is TGTGCCAGCAGCCCCACCGCGGTTTACGTGGAGCAGTACTTC.